These T cell receptor beta chains were read from a single sample in a study of response to subunit inactivated influenza vaccine. Via MiXCR, TCRdb re-called the RT-PCR reads, giving one row per CDR3 protein. There are almost 600,000 distinct CDR3 sequences in the sample; 11% to 15% occur only once, and approximately 10% lies in the top ten. This specimen consisted of PBMCs from blood, obtained 12 days after vaccination. These receptors were collected from a man aged 50-60 years who received an inactivated influenza vaccine. The CDR3 runs from the conserved cysteine through the conserved F or W. The D gene is left open where the match is weak. Clone size appears in some rows only: once, few, many, or a class for an expanded clone.

9,NA,NA,TRBJ1-2,TRBV20-1,CRTNYGYTF,TGCAGGACGAACTATGGCTACACCTTC
13,TRBD1,few,TRBJ2-2,TRBV5-1,CASAQGDTGELFF,TGCGCCAGCGCACAGGGGGACACCGGGGAGCTGTTTTTT
16,NA,many,TRBJ2-5,TRBV24-1,CATSDLASKKPETQYF,TGTGCCACCAGTGATTTGGCGAGTAAGAAACCAGAGACCCAGTACTTC
14,TRBD1,few,TRBJ1-5,TRBV29-1,CSVKGTDPNQPQHF,TGCAGCGTTAAAGGGACAGACCCAAATCAGCCCCAGCATTTT
13,TRBD1,NA,TRBJ2-5,TRBV29-1,CSVSGTVKETQYF,TGCAGCGTTTCCGGGACAGTGAAAGAGACCCAGTACTTC
15,TRBD1,few,TRBJ1-2,TRBV6-2/TRBV6-3,CASSYGTGGSYGYTF,TGTGCCAGCAGTTACGGGACAGGGGGTTCCTATGGCTACACCTTC
13,NA,few,TRBJ2-1,TRBV4-3,CASSQEKGNEQFF,TGCGCCAGCAGCCAAGAGAAGGGGAATGAGCAGTTCTTC
12,NA,NA,TRBJ2-1,TRBV6-5,CASRATAHEQFF,TGTGCCAGCAGGGCTACAGCCCATGAGCAGTTCTTC
16,TRBD2,few,TRBJ2-1,TRBV10-3,CAIRTSSGGGRNEQFF,TGTGCCATCAGGACTTCTAGCGGGGGGGGACGTAATGAGCAGTTCTTC
15,NA,few,TRBJ2-1,TRBV27,CASSSSTSSYNEQFF,TGTGCCAGCAGTTCGTCTACGAGCTCCTACAATGAGCAGTTCTTC
16,NA,once,TRBJ2-5,TRBV7-9,CASSHGIRDLLRDQYF,TGTGCCAGCAGCCACGGTATCCGGGACTTACTAAGGGACCAGTACTTC
14,NA,few,TRBJ1-5,TRBV20-1,CSASKAGGNQPQHF,TGCAGTGCTAGTAAAGCAGGGGGCAATCAGCCCCAGCATTTT
13,NA,many,TRBJ1-1,TRBV5-4,CASRTDRNTEAFF,TGTGCCAGCAGAACGGACAGAAACACTGAAGCTTTCTTT
14,NA,few,TRBJ2-1,TRBV7-9,CASSLWEVPNEQFF,TGTGCCAGCAGCTTATGGGAGGTCCCCAATGAGCAGTTCTTC
15,NA,NA,TRBJ2-1,TRBV15,CATSRDRTLKREQFF,TGTGCCACCAGCAGAGATAGGACACTCAAGCGTGAGCAGTTCTTC
15,TRBD2,NA,TRBJ2-5,TRBV7-7,CASSKGLAGGETQYF,TGTGCTAGCAGCAAGGGACTAGCGGGGGGAGAGACCCAGTACTTC
15,NA,few,TRBJ2-1,TRBV20-1,CSARLSGVTYNEQFF,TGCAGTGCTAGACTTAGCGGAGTCACCTACAATGAGCAGTTCTTC
15,TRBD1,NA,TRBJ2-3,TRBV7-2,CASRLDRAVTDTQYF,TGTGCCAGCAGACTTGACAGGGCGGTCACAGATACGCAGTATTTT
14,TRBD1,few,TRBJ1-2,TRBV6-5,CASSYSTGGFGYTF,TGTGCCAGCAGTTACTCGACAGGGGGGTTTGGCTACACCTTC
14,NA,few,TRBJ1-2,TRBV7-9,CASSLSGHNYGYTF,TGTGCCAGCAGCTTAAGCGGGCATAACTATGGCTACACCTTC
12,NA,NA,TRBJ2-3,TRBV9,CASSARGDTQYF,TGTGCCAGCAGCGCCCGGGGGGATACGCAGTATTTT
11,NA,NA,TRBJ2-5,TRBV3-1,CASSQGHGRNF,TGTGCCAGCAGCCAAGGACACGGACGCAACTTC
15,NA,few,TRBJ2-3,TRBV6-5,CASSYSGGPTDTQYF,TGTGCCAGCAGTTACTCCGGGGGGCCCACAGATACGCAGTATTTT